The 9 T cell receptor beta chains below come from one sample, sequenced in a study of blood T cells in healthy people across ages. Then a second PCR, running roughly 7 to 11 cycles, was carried out with a sample-barcoded 5' primer and a J-beta primer mix. Each CDR3 protein gets one entry after TCRdb re-called the 5' RACE reads with MiXCR. The profile covers 700,000 to 950,000 distinct CDR3 sequences, with approximately 43% appearing a single time and 20% to 25% taken by the ten largest. The specimen was blood. Every receptor here comes from a woman aged 60-75 years in good health.

This clonotype was observed a few times. The CDR3 loop is CAAVSVLQHPNEQFF. The CDR3 region has the DNA TGTGCCGCCGTCTCGGTACTACAGCACCCCAATGAGCAGTTCTTC. V and J are TRBV28 and TRBJ2-1; D unclear. The CDR3 loop spans 15 amino acids. Trimming removed 11 bases at V and 6 bases at J, with 23 bases between. Germline lookup yields CDR1 MDHEN and CDR2 SYDVKM.

This chain's CDR3 is CSAQAGLYNEQYF. CDR3 in DNA: TGCAGTGCTCAGGCGGGGCTCTACAATGAGCAGTACTTC. The chain is built from TRBV20-1 and TRBJ2-1, with a weak D call TRBD2 (6 bases). Judging by the DNA end, TRBJ2-7 fits better; the J call may be wrong. CDR1 is DFQATT and CDR2 is SNEGSKA in the germline V gene (reference sequence). The CDR3 sequence is 13 residues long.

This clonotype was recorded a few times. V and J are TRBV16 and TRBJ2-5, with 9 bases aligning to TRBD1. The J call could be wrong; TRBJ2-7 is a better fit for the DNA end. The CDR3 runs 15 residues. Germline lookup yields CDR1 KGHSY and CDR2 FQNENV. As DNA, the CDR3 is TGTGCCAGCAGCCGCGCCGGGACAGGGCGATACGAGCAGTACTTC. Amino acid sequence: CASSRAGTGRYEQYF.

CDR3 nucleotides: TGTGCCTGGAGTGTAATGGCCAATCAGCCCCAGCATTTT. Residues: CAWSVMANQPQHF. This chain connects TRBV30 to TRBJ1-5; no reliable D call. With 0 bases removed from V and 3 bases from J, the gap between germline ends came to 6 bases. This CDR3 comprises 13 residues. The germline V gene has CDR1 GTSNPN and CDR2 SVGIG (reference sequence). Full variable domain (rest looked up from reference TRBV30 and TRBJ1-5): SQTIHQWPATLVQPVGSPLSLECTVEGTSNPNLYWYRQAAGRGLQLLFYSVGIGQISSEVPQNLSASRPQDRQFILSSKKLLLSDSGFYLCAWSVMANQPQHFGDGTRLSIL.

This clonotype was counted at least ten times. V usage is TRBV18 and J usage is TRBJ2-1; D is unresolved. This CDR3 has 13 amino acids. The germline V gene has CDR1 KGHSH and CDR2 LQKENI. V shed 8 bases and J shed 0 bases, with 8 bases lying between them. CDR3 loop: CASSPSSYNEQFF. The DNA of the CDR3 is TGTGCCAGCAGCCCGTCCTCCTACAATGAGCAGTTCTTC. The full variable domain, its missing parts supplied by reference TRBV18 and TRBJ2-1, is NAGVMQNPRHLVRRRGQEARLRCSPMKGHSHVYWYRQLPEEGLKFMVYLQKENIIDESGMPKERFSAEFPKEGPSILRIQQVVRGDSAAYFCASSPSSYNEQFFGPGTRLTVL.

This clonotype has a handful of counts. The chain is built from TRBV11-3 and TRBJ2-1; 8 bases line up with TRBD2. Looked up from germline, CDR1 is SGHNT and CDR2 is YENEEA. The CDR3 spans 14 residues. After removal of 3 bases from V and 8 bases from J, the junction contained 6 bases not matched to a gene. CDR3 DNA: TGTGCCAGCAGCTTTGCGGGAGGCCTCGATGAGCAGTTCTTC. Its translation is CASSFAGGLDEQFF. Using reference TRBV11-3 and TRBJ2-1 for the parts outside the CDR3, the full variable domain is EAGVVQSPRYKIIEKKQPVAFWCNPISGHNTLYWYLQNLGQGPELLIRYENEEAVDDSQLPKDRFSAERLKGVDSTLKIQPAELGDSAVYLCASSFAGGLDEQFFGPGTRLTVL.

This clonotype was seen ten or more times. This chain joins TRBV11-3 and TRBJ2-7, with TRBD2 identical over 7 bases. Germline trimming cut 8 bases from V and 6 bases from J; bases unmatched to any gene: 13. From germline, CDR1 is SGHNT and CDR2 YENEEA. This CDR3 has 14 amino acids. The CDR3 reads CASERGPIRGEQYF. CDR3 nucleotide sequence: TGTGCCAGCGAGCGGGGCCCAATACGTGGCGAGCAGTACTTC.

The chain joins TRBV15 to TRBJ2-3; D gene uncertain. The CDR3 consists of 14 residues. V was trimmed by 3 bases and J by 2 bases, leaving 9 bases between them. Germline V lookup: CDR1 LNHNV, CDR2 YYDKDF (reference sequence). Written as DNA, the CDR3 is TGTGCCACCAGCAGGACTGATTACACAGATACGCAGTATTTT. Translation gives CATSRTDYTDTQYF. The whole variable domain, remainder taken from reference TRBV15 and TRBJ2-3, is DAMVIQNPRYQVTQFGKPVTLSCSQTLNHNVMYWYQQKSSQAPKLLFHYYDKDFNNEADTPDNFQSRRPNTSFCFLDIRSPGLGDTAMYLCATSRTDYTDTQYFGPGTRLTVL.

The chain links TRBV20-1 to TRBJ2-7; D gene unclear. V lost 0 bases and J lost 2, with 17 bases in between. CDR1 DFQATT and CDR2 SNEGSKA come from the germline V gene (reference sequence). CDR3 length: 16 amino acids. The CDR3 bases are TGCAGTGCTAGAGACTACCTCCGCCCAAACACCTACGAGCAGTACTTC. Translation gives CSARDYLRPNTYEQYF.